One and the same sample provided the 25 T cell receptor beta chains below, sequenced in a study of neoadjuvant anti-PD-1 for oral cavity cancer. Profiled with immunoSEQ multiplex PCR; TCRdb holds only in-frame clones, not every one. Among about 12,000 clones listed, around two thirds were seen once. Sample: PBMCs, taken before nivolumab (anti-PD-1) treatment. The receptors here all came from a person between 40 and 85 years old with oral cavity squamous cell carcinoma.

V usage is TRBV29-1 and J usage is TRBJ1-4; the D gene is possibly TRBD1 (5 bases). CDR3 size: 13 residues. V dropped 6 bases and J dropped 3 bases, with 11 bases sitting between them. Per the germline V gene, CDR1 is SQVTM and CDR2 is ANQGSEA. The CDR3 here is CSVVWGSNEKLFF. The CDR3 coding sequence is TGCAGCGTCGTCTGGGGGTCTAATGAAAAACTGTTTTTT. Combining the CDR3 with reference TRBV29-1 and TRBJ1-4 gives the whole variable domain SAVISQKPSRDICQRGTSLTIQCQVDSQVTMMFWYRQQPGQSLTLIATANQGSEATYESGFVIDKFPISRPNLTFSTLTVSNMSPEDSSIYLCSVVWGSNEKLFFGSGTQLSVL.

This clone was detected only a few times. This sequence joins TRBV4-1 and TRBJ2-2; 9 nucleotides match TRBD2. The CDR3 totals 17 residues. With V trimmed by 0 bases and J by 0 bases, 2 bases remained unmatched. CDR1 and CDR2 from the germline V gene are MGHRA and YSYEKL. This CDR3 reads CASSQDLAGANTGELFF. CDR3 bases: TGCGCCAGCAGCCAAGATTTAGCGGGGGCGAACACCGGGGAGCTGTTTTTT.

V is TRBV5-8 and J is TRBJ2-3; D is possibly TRBD2 (5 bases). Per germline, CDR1 SGHTS and CDR2 YDEGEE. V shed 4 bases and J shed 3 bases, with 12 bases lying between them. The CDR3 has 14 residues. CDR3: CASSALSGTDTQYF. The CDR3 nucleotides are TGTGCCAGCAGCGCCCTATCGGGGACAGATACGCAGTATTTT.

V gene TRBV7-8 combines with J gene TRBJ2-1, with D unclear. The CDR3 extends over 13 amino acids. Between the trimmed V and J ends, which lost 5 bases and 9 bases, there was a span of 14 bases. Germline V CDR1 and CDR2: SGHVS, FQNEAQ. CDR3 DNA sequence: TGTGCCAGCAGCAACGCTCTGGGCGGTGAGCAGTTCTTC. This gives the protein CASSNALGGEQFF.

The rearrangement joins TRBV10-2 to TRBJ2-7; D remains ambiguous. V lost 2 bases and J lost 0, with 5 bases in between. The CDR3 contains 13 residues. CDR1 WSHSY and CDR2 SAAADI come from the germline V gene. CDR3 DNA sequence: TGCGCCAGCAGTGAGACAGCCTCCTACGAGCAGTACTTC. This encodes CASSETASYEQYF.

V is TRBV6-5 and J is TRBJ2-7, with 9 nucleotides matching TRBD2. Germline trimming cut 10 bases from V and 5 bases from J; bases unmatched to any gene: 9. Germline CDR1 is MNHEY and CDR2 is SVGAGI. This CDR3 comprises 13 residues. CDR3 sequence reads: CATSQRGANEQYF. As DNA, the CDR3 is TGTGCCACATCCCAGCGGGGGGCTAACGAGCAGTACTTC.

V and J are TRBV9 and TRBJ2-1, with unresolved D. V was pared by 6 bases and J by 0 bases, with 13 bases between. Germline V gene data show CDR1 as SGDLS and CDR2 as YYNGEE. This CDR3 is built from 15 residues. The CDR3 reads CASTGTPDSYNEQFF. The CDR3 bases are TGTGCCAGCACCGGCACCCCCGACTCCTACAATGAGCAGTTCTTC. Together with reference TRBV9 and TRBJ2-1, the CDR3 gives the full variable domain: DSGVTQTPKHLITATGQRVTLRCSPRSGDLSVYWYQQSLDQGLQFLIQYYNGEERAKGNILERFSAQQFPDLHSELNLSSLELGDSALYFCASTGTPDSYNEQFFGPGTRLTVL.

The chain carries TRBV19 and TRBJ1-1; the D gene is possibly TRBD1 (6 bases). The length of the CDR3 is 14 residues. Germline values: CDR1 LNHDA, CDR2 SQIVND (reference sequence). V gave up 7 bases and J gave up 4 bases, with 16 bases separating them. This chain's CDR3 is CASIPLGGVTEAFF. The CDR3 DNA reads TGTGCCAGTATCCCCCTTGGGGGCGTCACTGAAGCTTTCTTT. The complete variable domain, with remaining parts taken from reference TRBV19 and TRBJ1-1, reads DGGITQSPKYLFRKEGQNVTLSCEQNLNHDAMYWYRQDPGQGLRLIYYSQIVNDFQKGDIAEGYSVSREKKESFPLTVTSAQKNPTAFYLCASIPLGGVTEAFFGQGTRLTVV.

This clone was picked up a small number of times. The chain is built from TRBV10-3 and TRBJ1-4; TRBD1 agrees at 7 bases. The CDR3 is 15 residues long. CDR1 ENHRY and CDR2 SYGVKD come from the germline V gene. J was trimmed by 5 bases and V by 3 bases; bases with no gene match: 6. The CDR3 sequence is CAISEGGTANEKLFF. CDR3 nucleotide sequence: TGTGCCATCAGTGAAGGAGGGACAGCGAATGAAAAACTGTTTTTT.

This chain joins TRBV5-1 and TRBJ1-1; D not certain. V dropped 4 bases and J dropped 0 bases, with 13 bases sitting between them. CDR1 is SGHRS and CDR2 is YFSETQ in the germline V gene. This CDR3 spans 15 amino acids. For the CDR3, the DNA is TGCGCCAGCAGCCCAAGGACGGATTTGAACACTGAAGCTTTCTTT. It specifies CASSPRTDLNTEAFF.

The V and J genes are TRBV6-5 and TRBJ1-1; D gene unclear. The CDR3 totals 13 residues. Germline V gene data show CDR1 as MNHEY and CDR2 as SVGAGI. V was shortened by 4 bases and J by 0 bases, with 6 bases between the two germline ends. CDR3 protein: CASSSRLNTEAFF. As DNA, the CDR3 is TGTGCCAGCAGTTCCAGACTGAACACTGAAGCTTTCTTT.

The CDR3 bases are TGCGCCAGCAGCTACGGGGTTAACTATGGCTACACCTTC. Amino acid sequence: CASSYGVNYGYTF. V is TRBV5-1 and J is TRBJ1-2; D uncertain. This CDR3 contains 13 residues. Trimming cost V 3 bases and J 1 base, with 7 bases left between them. The germline CDR1 and CDR2 sequences are SGHRS and YFSETQ.

This clone has just a few counts. The chain couples TRBV5-1 to TRBJ2-1; a possible D gene is TRBD2 (6 bases). Trimming took off 4 bases at V and 3 bases at J, with 20 bases between the two ends. Per germline, CDR1 SGHRS and CDR2 YFSETQ. CDR3 length equals 17 residues. CDR3: CASSRGITQSRYNEQFF. The DNA of the CDR3 is TGCGCCAGCAGCCGGGGGATCACCCAATCTCGCTACAATGAGCAGTTCTTC.

In its sample, this clone was seen once. The chain links TRBV29-1 to TRBJ1-1; D uncertain. The germline V and J ends were trimmed by 7 bases and 0 bases, with 12 bases remaining between them. Germline CDR1 reads SQVTM; CDR2 reads ANQGSEA. The CDR3 loop spans 13 amino acids. The CDR3 spells CSARDTLNTEAFF. The CDR3 DNA is TGCAGCGCCCGAGACACGTTGAACACTGAAGCTTTCTTT.

The chain carries TRBV5-1 and TRBJ1-3, with no clear D. Between the trimmed V and J ends, which lost 0 bases and 4 bases, there was a span of 8 bases. The CDR3 runs 14 residues. CDR1 and CDR2 (germline): SGHRS, YFSETQ. CDR3 loop: CASSLAGNGNTIYF. CDR3 coding DNA: TGCGCCAGCAGCTTGGCGGGAAACGGAAACACCATATATTTT. Filled out from reference TRBV5-1 and TRBJ1-3, the complete variable domain reads KAGVTQTPRYLIKTRGQQVTLSCSPISGHRSVSWYQQTPGQGLQFLFEYFSETQRNKGNFPGRFSGRQFSNSRSEMNVSTLELGDSALYLCASSLAGNGNTIYFGEGSWLTVV.

The J gene is TRBJ2-5, the V gene TRBV29-1; no clear D. Trimming cost V 0 bases and J 3 bases, with 5 bases left between them. CDR3 length: 12 residues. The V gene's germline CDR1 is SQVTM and CDR2 ANQGSEA. The CDR3 loop reads CSVEDGKETQYF. The CDR3 DNA follows: TGCAGCGTTGAAGACGGAAAAGAGACCCAGTACTTC.

This CDR3 is CASSPGTVLTGELFF. CDR3 DNA: TGTGCCAGCAGCCCGGGGACCGTACTCACCGGGGAGCTGTTTTTT. The rearrangement links TRBV11-1 to TRBJ2-2, with D perhaps matching TRBD1 or TRBD2 (5 bases each). V gave up 5 bases and J gave up 4 bases, with 14 bases separating them. The CDR3 extends over 15 amino acids. Germline V lookup: CDR1 SGHAT, CDR2 FQDESV (reference sequence). The complete variable domain, with remaining parts taken from reference TRBV11-1 and TRBJ2-2, reads EAEVAQSPRYKITEKSQAVAFWCDPISGHATLYWYRQILGQGPELLVQFQDESVVDDSQLPKDRFSAERLKGVDSTLKIQPAELGDSAMYLCASSPGTVLTGELFFGEGSRLTVL.

The CDR3 spells CASIRTGSNQPQHF. The CDR3 coding sequence is TGTGCCAGTATCCGGACAGGGAGTAATCAGCCCCAGCATTTT. The chain recombines TRBV19 with TRBJ1-5, with 8 bases lining up with TRBD1. V lost 7 bases, J lost 4 bases, and 6 bases stayed unmatched. Germline CDR1 is LNHDA and CDR2 is SQIVND (reference sequence). The CDR3 loop spans 14 amino acids.

The V call is TRBV7-2, the J call TRBJ2-3; the D gene is possibly TRBD1 (6 bases). Germline V gives CDR1 SGHTA, CDR2 FQGNSA. Trimming pared 4 bases from V and 0 bases from J, leaving 14 bases between. This CDR3 is 16 amino acids long. CDR3 sequence (DNA): TGTGCCAGCAGCTCATTTCCCAGGGGAAGCACAGATACGCAGTATTTT. It encodes CASSSFPRGSTDTQYF.

This clone was seen more than once but under ten times. This chain connects TRBV5-1 to TRBJ2-3, with D perhaps TRBD2 (6 bases). The CDR3 sequence is 24 residues long. Trimming stripped 1 base from V and 0 bases from J, with 36 bases between. Germline CDR1 reads SGHRS; CDR2 reads YFSETQ. For the CDR3, the DNA is TGCGCCAGCAGCTTGAAGGCGAGAAGGGCCGGGTCGGGACTCCTCGGATCTAGCACAGATACGCAGTATTTT. Translating it yields CASSLKARRAGSGLLGSSTDTQYF.

This rearrangement joins TRBV6-1 to TRBJ2-1; 9 bases agree with TRBD1. J lost 8 bases, V lost 8 bases, and 7 bases had no gene match. CDR3 length equals 13 residues. The germline V gene has CDR1 MNHNS and CDR2 SASEGT. The chain's CDR3 is CASSGTGLHEQFF. The CDR3 DNA is TGTGCCAGCTCCGGGACAGGGCTCCATGAGCAGTTCTTC.

The V gene is TRBV7-8, the J gene TRBJ1-2; no firm D call. The CDR3 runs 15 residues. The germline gives CDR1 SGHVS, CDR2 FQNEAQ. V shed 1 base and J shed 5 bases, with 14 bases lying between them. The CDR3 loop reads CASSLEGTGVYGYTF. CDR3 DNA: TGTGCCAGCAGCTTAGAGGGTACGGGTGTATATGGCTACACCTTC.

This clone was seen only a few times. The V and J genes are TRBV5-6 and TRBJ1-3; 11 positions agree with TRBD1. This CDR3 contains 16 residues. Germline-derived CDR1 and CDR2 are SGHDT and YYEEEE. J lost 1 base, V lost 4 bases, and 4 bases had no gene match. The CDR3 nucleotides are TGTGCCAGCAGCAGGACAGGGGGCCCTTCTGGAAACACCATATATTTT. This sequence encodes CASSRTGGPSGNTIYF. Combining the CDR3 with reference TRBV5-6 and TRBJ1-3 gives the whole variable domain DAGVTQSPTHLIKTRGQQVTLRCSPKSGHDTVSWYQQALGQGPQFIFQYYEEEERQRGNFPDRFSGHQFPNYSSELNVNALLLGDSALYLCASSRTGGPSGNTIYFGEGSWLTVV.

This sequence joins TRBV28 and TRBJ2-1, with D perhaps TRBD1 (6 bases). CDR3 length: 15 amino acids. Germline-derived CDR1 and CDR2 are MDHEN and SYDVKM. V was pared by 5 bases and J by 9 bases, with 20 bases between. The CDR3 sequence: CASSPRTASTIEQFF. The CDR3 region has the DNA TGTGCCAGCAGTCCCCGGACAGCGTCTACAATTGAGCAGTTCTTC.

The sample holds one count of this clone. This chain joins TRBV5-1 and TRBJ2-5; a weak D match, TRBD2 (6 bases). Trimming cost V 0 bases and J 4 bases, with 13 bases left between them. Germline V CDR1 and CDR2: SGHRS, YFSETQ. The CDR3 loop spans 15 amino acids. The CDR3 DNA reads TGCGCCAGCAGCTTGGGTCCGGGGGTACGAGAGACCCAGTACTTC. Translation gives CASSLGPGVRETQYF.